This is a list of T cell receptor beta chains from one sample in a study of cytomegalovirus exposure and HLA in healthy donors. Profiled with immunoSEQ multiplex PCR; TCRdb holds only in-frame clones, not every one. The sample has about 140,000 clones, roughly three fifths seen once. Sequencing was performed on PBMCs. Receptors were obtained from a male donor in good health and CMV-seronegative. Each CDR3 is given with its conserved first and last residue. A D gene is named only where the DNA matches it firmly. Some rows mark clone size as missing; the rest say once, few, many or name a class of expanded clone.

V gene	D gene	J gene	clone size	CDR3 DNA	CDR3 protein
TRBV7-2	.	TRBJ1-1	.	TGTGCCAGCAGCCCATGGGGGGGGAGCACTGAAGCTTTCTTT	CASSPWGGSTEAFF
TRBV14	.	TRBJ1-2	.	TGTGCCAGCAGCCAAGAGTTCGGACAGATGGGAGGCTACACCTTC	CASSQEFGQMGGYTF
TRBV7-6	.	TRBJ1-1	few	TGTGCCAGCAGCCTAAGCGTAGGGAACACTGAAGCTTTCTTT	CASSLSVGNTEAFF
TRBV7-9	TRBD1	TRBJ1-3	.	TGTGCCAGCAGCGAACAAGGGGGCATATCCGGAAACACCATATATTTT	CASSEQGGISGNTIYF
TRBV30	.	TRBJ1-6	few	TGTGCCTGGAAGGGCCTCGGGGGAGAGAATTCACCCCTCCACTTT	CAWKGLGGENSPLHF
TRBV6-6	.	TRBJ2-3	.	TGTGCCAGCAGTTCTGGGGCAGGGCCCACAGATACGCAGTATTTT	CASSSGAGPTDTQYF
TRBV29-1	TRBD1	TRBJ1-2	.	TGCAGCGTTGACACCGGGACAGGGGTCTATGGCTACACCTTC	CSVDTGTGVYGYTF
TRBV11-2	.	TRBJ1-1	.	TGTGCCAGCAGCTTAAGTTTGGGGAGGGGCACTGAAGCTTTCTTT	CASSLSLGRGTEAFF
TRBV30	TRBD1	TRBJ1-1	.	TGTGCCGGAAGGGCCAGGGGGCTGGCTGGAGCTTTCTTT	CAGRARGLAGAFF
TRBV4-1	.	TRBJ1-1	.	TGCGCCAGCAGCCAAGATTTTGGGTCTGTTGCAGGGATCACTGAAGCTTTCTTT	CASSQDFGSVAGITEAFF
TRBV5-1	TRBD1	TRBJ2-1	few	TGCGCCAGCAGCCCCGGACAGGGCTGGTTCCATGAGCAGTTCTTC	CASSPGQGWFHEQFF
TRBV6-5	.	TRBJ2-3	.	TGTGCCAGCTACCGGGGAGGTACGCAGTATTTT	CASYRGGTQYF
TRBV5-1	.	TRBJ1-1	.	TGCGCCAGCAGCTTGGGAGTGAACACTGAAGCTTTCTTT	CASSLGVNTEAFF
TRBV7-3	.	TRBJ2-1	.	TGTGCCAGCAGCTTAATCCCGGCACGGGTACAGGGTGAGCAGTTCTTC	CASSLIPARVQGEQFF
TRBV6-5	TRBD1	TRBJ2-6	few	TGTGCCAGCAGACCCCAGGGGGCCGGGGCCAACGTCCTGCCTTTC	CASRPQGAGANVLPF
TRBV7-2	TRBD1	TRBJ1-2	once	TGTGCCAGCAGCTTAGCAGTCCGGGACAGGGCGGGTGGCTACACCTTC	CASSLAVRDRAGGYTF
TRBV5-5	.	TRBJ1-1	.	TGTGCCAGCAGCTTGTTTAACGGGGGGGCCGCTTTCTTT	CASSLFNGGAAFF
TRBV7-3	.	TRBJ2-1	.	TGTGCCAGCAGCCCCTATGGCGGGCAGAATTACAATGAGCAGTTCTTC	CASSPYGGQNYNEQFF
TRBV9	.	TRBJ2-3	few	TGTGCCAGCAGCTCCCGACAGATGACAGATACGCAGTATTTT	CASSSRQMTDTQYF
TRBV7-2	TRBD1	TRBJ1-3	few	TGTGCCAGCAGCCGGGACAGGACTGACTCTGGAAACACCATATATTTT	CASSRDRTDSGNTIYF
TRBV28	.	TRBJ1-1	.	TGTGCCAGCGGATACCCCAGGGAGGAGAACACTGAAGCTTTCTTT	CASGYPREENTEAFF
TRBV5-4	TRBD1	TRBJ2-7	.	TGTGCCAGCAGCCGGACAGGGGGCATACTCTCCTACGAGCAGTACTTC	CASSRTGGILSYEQYF
TRBV2	.	TRBJ1-5	.	TGTGCCAGCAACCGGGTATCGGGATTCGATCAGCCCCAGCATTTT	CASNRVSGFDQPQHF
TRBV23-1	TRBD1	TRBJ1-4	.	TGCGCCAGCAGTCATTCGGACAGGCCGAATGAAAAACTGTTTTTT	CASSHSDRPNEKLFF
TRBV2	TRBD1	TRBJ1-5	.	TGTGCCAGTAGGAGCAGGGGGGACACACTCCAACCGCATTTT	CASRSRGDTLQPHF
TRBV6-1	.	TRBJ1-2	few	TGTGCCAGCAGTGACCGGGACACGGATGGCTACACCTTC	CASSDRDTDGYTF
TRBV19	.	TRBJ1-3	.	TGTGCCAGTAGGGACTTCAACTCTGGAAACACCATATATTTT	CASRDFNSGNTIYF
TRBV28	.	TRBJ1-5	.	TGTGCCAGCAGCTCTACCGGGACACTATATCAGCCCCAGCATTTT	CASSSTGTLYQPQHF
TRBV2	TRBD2	TRBJ2-7	.	TGTGCCAGCGGGAGGCTAGCGGGGGGAATTGGCGAGCAGTACTTC	CASGRLAGGIGEQYF
TRBV29-1	.	TRBJ2-5	.	TGCAGCGTTGTAGGAGGGGCGGAAGAGACCCAGTACTTC	CSVVGGAEETQYF
TRBV28	.	TRBJ1-4	.	TGTGCCAGCAGTCGAACCGCAGTGGAGGAAAAACTGTTTTTT	CASSRTAVEEKLFF
TRBV10-1	.	TRBJ1-2	.	TGCGCCAGAAGAAGGGCCAGGCCCTACAAGGATGCGGGTGGCTACACCTTC	CARRRARPYKDAGGYTF
TRBV11-2	.	TRBJ2-6	few	TGTGCCAGCAGCCCGGGACACAGTGTTTCTGGGGCCAACGTCCTGACTTTC	CASSPGHSVSGANVLTF
TRBV9	TRBD2	TRBJ2-3	few	TGTGCCAGCAGCGTAGGGCTAGCGGGGCATGGAGATACGCAGTATTTT	CASSVGLAGHGDTQYF
TRBV2	TRBD1	TRBJ1-5	.	TGTGCCAGCAGTGGGGGCGGGACAGGGGGGATTTTCAATCAGCCCCAGCATTTT	CASSGGGTGGIFNQPQHF
TRBV19	TRBD1	TRBJ2-2	.	TGTGCCAGTAGTCCACCGAACAGGGGCGACACCGGGGAGCTGTTTTTT	CASSPPNRGDTGELFF
TRBV19	.	TRBJ1-5	.	TGTGCCAGTAGTATAGTAGCCGGTGGAACTCAGCCCCAGCATTTT	CASSIVAGGTQPQHF
TRBV2	.	TRBJ2-7	.	TGTGCCAGCAGGACTATAGTCCCCGCCACCGAGCAGTACTTC	CASRTIVPATEQYF
TRBV5-1	TRBD1	TRBJ1-4	.	TGCGCCAGCAGCTTACGGACAGGGTTTGACGAAAAACTGTTTTTT	CASSLRTGFDEKLFF
TRBV5-1	.	TRBJ2-2	few	TGCGCCAGTGGGCGCGGGGTTACGAACACCGGGGAGCTGTTTTTT	CASGRGVTNTGELFF
TRBV6-5	.	TRBJ2-7	few	TGTGCCAGCAAGCGGACAGTTAACTACGAGCAGTACTTC	CASKRTVNYEQYF
TRBV2	TRBD1	TRBJ1-1	.	TGTGCCAGCAGCGGGGGGACAGGGATTGGTTGGGGCACTGAAGCTTTCTTT	CASSGGTGIGWGTEAFF
TRBV21-1	.	TRBJ1-6	.	TGTGCCAGCAGCAAAGCTGACAGGATCGATATACCCTTCTATGATTCACCCCTCCACTTT	CASSKADRIDIPFYDSPLHF
TRBV7-2	.	TRBJ2-3	.	TGTGCCAGCAGCGCGGGAGATACGCAGTATTTT	CASSAGDTQYF
TRBV18	TRBD2	TRBJ2-5	.	TGTGCCAGCTCACCACCGTCTAGCGGGGGAGCCATGACCCAGTACTTC	CASSPPSSGGAMTQYF
TRBV5-6	TRBD1	TRBJ1-2	.	TGTGCCAGCAGCGTAGACAGGGGGCCTTACGGCTACACCTTC	CASSVDRGPYGYTF
TRBV5-1	.	TRBJ2-7	.	TGCGCCAGCAGCCGAGACTCAGGACTCTACGAGCAGTACTTC	CASSRDSGLYEQYF
TRBV30	.	TRBJ1-2	.	TGTGCCTGGAGGGGAATGCCGCGGGCAGGGGATACGAATGGCTACACCTTC	CAWRGMPRAGDTNGYTF
TRBV18	.	TRBJ2-5	.	TGTGCCAGCTCACCAGAAAATCAGGAGACCCAGTACTTC	CASSPENQETQYF
TRBV5-4	TRBD2	TRBJ2-1	.	TGTGCCAGCAGCCTCGGACTAGCGGATTCCTACAATGAGCAGTTCTTC	CASSLGLADSYNEQFF
TRBV9	TRBD2	TRBJ2-1	.	TGTGCCAGCAGCGTAGGGACTAGCGGGGGCCCTTACAATGAGCAGTTCTTC	CASSVGTSGGPYNEQFF
TRBV4-1	.	TRBJ2-7	.	TGCGCCAGCAGCCCTCAGACACCTTCCGAGCAGTACTTC	CASSPQTPSEQYF
TRBV5-6	.	TRBJ1-1	few	TGTGCCAGCAGCCATAGACAGGTATACACTGAAGCTTTCTTT	CASSHRQVYTEAFF
TRBV7-2	.	TRBJ2-6	.	TGTGCCAGCAGCTTACCGGCTACAGGTCACTCTGGGGCCAACGTCCTGACTTTC	CASSLPATGHSGANVLTF
TRBV5-6	TRBD2	TRBJ2-5	.	TGTGCCAGCAGCTCGGGACTAGCGGGAACCTTCCAAGAGACCCAGTACTTC	CASSSGLAGTFQETQYF
TRBV19	.	TRBJ2-2	once	TGTGCCAGTGGGACTTCGAACACCGGGGGGCTGTTTTTT	CASGTSNTGGLFF
TRBV4-1	.	TRBJ1-5	.	TGCGCCAGCAGCCAAGGCCAGACAGGCGCCAGACCCCAGCATTTT	CASSQGQTGARPQHF
TRBV5-1	.	TRBJ2-6	.	TGCGCCAGCAGCACCGGACTGCGAGGCTCTGGGGCCAACGTCCTGACTTTC	CASSTGLRGSGANVLTF
TRBV2	.	TRBJ2-5	.	TGTGCCAGCAGTGAAGCGAGAGAGACCCAGTACTTC	CASSEARETQYF
TRBV18	.	TRBJ1-4	once	TGTGCCAGCTCACCGCTAGGACAAGGGAATGAAAAACTGTTTTTT	CASSPLGQGNEKLFF